The present T cell receptor (beta chain) was sequenced within a study of shared T cell receptors in the human thymus. CDR3 length equals 13 residues. From germline, CDR1 is LNHDA and CDR2 SQIVND (reference sequence). Between the trimmed V and J ends, which lost 1 base and 4 bases, there was a span of 8 bases. The repertoire was sequenced with immunoSEQ multiplex PCR; TCRdb's copy has only in-frame clones and lacks some. The sample has about 380,000 clones; around 93% are singletons. This sequence originates from a human donor. This rearrangement joins TRBV19 to TRBJ2-7; possibly TRBD2 for D (5 bases). The sample was thymocytes. CDR3 nucleotides: TGTGCCAGTAGTATAGTGGGAGAGTACGAGCAGTACTTC. This translates into CASSIVGEYEQYF.